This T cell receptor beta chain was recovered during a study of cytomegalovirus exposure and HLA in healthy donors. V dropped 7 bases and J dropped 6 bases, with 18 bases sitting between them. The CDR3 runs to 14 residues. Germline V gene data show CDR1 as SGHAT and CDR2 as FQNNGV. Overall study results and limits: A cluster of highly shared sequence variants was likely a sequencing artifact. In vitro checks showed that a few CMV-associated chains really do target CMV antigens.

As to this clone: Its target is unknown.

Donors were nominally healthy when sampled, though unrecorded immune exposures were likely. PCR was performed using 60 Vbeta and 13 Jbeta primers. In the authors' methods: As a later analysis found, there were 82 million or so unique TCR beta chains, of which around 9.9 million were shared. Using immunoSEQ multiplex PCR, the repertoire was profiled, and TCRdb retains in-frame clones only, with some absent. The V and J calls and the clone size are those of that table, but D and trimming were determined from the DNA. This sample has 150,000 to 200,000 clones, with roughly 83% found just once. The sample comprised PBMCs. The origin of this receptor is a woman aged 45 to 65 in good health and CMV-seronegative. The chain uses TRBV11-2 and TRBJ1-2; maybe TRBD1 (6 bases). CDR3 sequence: CASNVIGRGDGYTF. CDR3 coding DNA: TGTGCCAGCAACGTTATAGGCAGGGGTGATGGCTACACCTTC.